These 5 T cell receptor beta chains originate from one sample sequenced in a study of T cell repertoires in cytomegalovirus infection. For these TCRs, the target antigens are not known. TCRdb reprocessed the reads via MiXCR and lists one record per CDR3 protein. The repertoire has around 500,000 distinct CDR3 sequences, approximately 46% of them found once; the top ten carry around 45%. Source: cultured PBMCs, taken from culture after CMV antigen stimulation. The receptors stem from a human donor in good health (CMV status not recorded). Some clones in this sample may be carry-over from other donors' samples.

This clonotype was seen just once. This chain connects TRBV6-2 or TRBV6-3 to TRBJ2-7, with 13 bases lining up with TRBD2. Germline values: CDR1 MNHEY, CDR2 SVGEGT. The junction had 23 bases not matched to a gene; V was cut back by 7 bases and J by 2 bases. The CDR3 loop spans 21 amino acids. The CDR3 sequence is CASTHRAPGLAGSMNPYEQYF. CDR3 coding DNA: TGTGCCAGCACTCACCGGGCCCCGGGACTAGCGGGATCCATGAACCCCTACGAGCAGTACTTC.

This clonotype was detected only a few times. V and J are TRBV19 and TRBJ2-3; a weak D match, TRBD1 (5 bases). The CDR3 covers 14 residues. CDR1 and CDR2 from the germline V gene are LNHDA and SQIVND (reference sequence). V was cut by 6 bases and J by 6 bases, with 16 bases left in between. The CDR3 is CASRVAGMFDTQYF. CDR3 DNA: TGTGCCAGTAGGGTGGCAGGGATGTTCGATACGCAGTATTTT.

This clonotype was seen more than once but under ten times. This rearrangement joins TRBV6-1 to TRBJ2-7; D is possibly TRBD1 or TRBD2 (5 bases each). V lost 6 bases and J lost 7, with 19 bases in between. Germline CDR1 reads MNHNS; CDR2 reads SASEGT. The length of the CDR3 is 14 residues. The CDR3 reads CASSPRGATGEQYF. CDR3 sequence (DNA): TGTGCCAGCAGCCCCCGAGGGGCCACCGGGGAGCAGTACTTC.

In this sample, this clonotype turned up a few times. The chain uses TRBV6-1 and TRBJ2-1; D ambiguous. Deletions cut 8 bases from V and 8 bases from J, with 13 bases between. Germline V CDR1 and CDR2: MNHNS, SASEGT. The CDR3 loop spans 12 amino acids. This chain's CDR3 is CASGLTSHEQFF. CDR3 in DNA: TGTGCCAGCGGTTTAACTTCCCATGAGCAGTTCTTC.

This clonotype came up a few times. The chain has TRBV7-9 and TRBJ2-7, with D unresolved. Germline CDR1 SEHNR, CDR2 FQNEAQ (reference sequence). The CDR3 runs to 13 residues. V dropped 2 bases and J dropped 10 bases, with 15 bases sitting between them. The CDR3 spells CASSLSPRRGQYF. CDR3 in DNA: TGTGCCAGCAGCTTATCCCCGCGGAGAGGCCAGTACTTC. Supplemented by reference TRBV7-9 and TRBJ2-7, the full variable domain reads DTGVSQNPRHKITKRGQNVTFRCDPISEHNRLYWYRQTLGQGPEFLTYFQNEAQLEKSRLLSDRFSAERPKGSFSTLEIQRTEQGDSAMYLCASSLSPRRGQYFGPGTRLTVT.